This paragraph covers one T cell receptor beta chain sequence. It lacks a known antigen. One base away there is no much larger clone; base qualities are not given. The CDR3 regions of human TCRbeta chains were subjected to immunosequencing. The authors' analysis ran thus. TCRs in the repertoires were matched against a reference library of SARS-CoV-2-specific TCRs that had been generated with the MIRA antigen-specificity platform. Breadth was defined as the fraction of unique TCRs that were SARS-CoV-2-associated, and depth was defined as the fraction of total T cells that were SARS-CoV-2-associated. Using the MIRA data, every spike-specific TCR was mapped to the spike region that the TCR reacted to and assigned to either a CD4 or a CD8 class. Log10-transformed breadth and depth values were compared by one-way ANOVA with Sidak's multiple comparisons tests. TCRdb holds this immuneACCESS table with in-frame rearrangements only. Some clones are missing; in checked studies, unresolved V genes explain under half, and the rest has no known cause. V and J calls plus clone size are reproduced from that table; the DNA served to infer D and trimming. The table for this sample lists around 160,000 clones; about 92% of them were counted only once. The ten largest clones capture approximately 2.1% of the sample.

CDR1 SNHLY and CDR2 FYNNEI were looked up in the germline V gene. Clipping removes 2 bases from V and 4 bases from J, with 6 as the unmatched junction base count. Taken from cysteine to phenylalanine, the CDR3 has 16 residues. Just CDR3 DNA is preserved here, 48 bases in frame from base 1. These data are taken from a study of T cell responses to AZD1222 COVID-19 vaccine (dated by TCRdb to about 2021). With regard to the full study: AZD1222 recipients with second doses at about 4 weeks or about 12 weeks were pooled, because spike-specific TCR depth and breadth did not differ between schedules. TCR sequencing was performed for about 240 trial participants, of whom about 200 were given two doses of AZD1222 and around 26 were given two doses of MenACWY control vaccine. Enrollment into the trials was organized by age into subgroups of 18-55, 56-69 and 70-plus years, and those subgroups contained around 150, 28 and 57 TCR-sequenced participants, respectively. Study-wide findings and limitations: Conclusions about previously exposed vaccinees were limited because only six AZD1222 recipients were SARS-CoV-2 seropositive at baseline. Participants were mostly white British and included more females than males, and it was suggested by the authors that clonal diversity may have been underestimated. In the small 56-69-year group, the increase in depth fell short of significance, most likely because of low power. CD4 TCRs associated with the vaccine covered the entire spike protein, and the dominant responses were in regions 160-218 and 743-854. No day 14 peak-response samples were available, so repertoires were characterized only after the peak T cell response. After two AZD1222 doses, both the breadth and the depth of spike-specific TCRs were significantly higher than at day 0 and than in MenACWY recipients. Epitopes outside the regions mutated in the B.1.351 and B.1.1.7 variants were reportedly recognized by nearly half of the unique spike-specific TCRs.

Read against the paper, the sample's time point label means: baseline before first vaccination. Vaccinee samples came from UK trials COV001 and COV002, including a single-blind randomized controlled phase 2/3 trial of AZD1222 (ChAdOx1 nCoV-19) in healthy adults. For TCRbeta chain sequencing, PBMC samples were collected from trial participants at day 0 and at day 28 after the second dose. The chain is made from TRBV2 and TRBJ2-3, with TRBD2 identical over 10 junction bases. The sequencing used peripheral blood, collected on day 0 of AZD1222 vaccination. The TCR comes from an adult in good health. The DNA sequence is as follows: TGTGCCAGCAGTGAACGACTAGCGGGTTTGGCAGATACGCAGTATTTT. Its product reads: CASSERLAGLADTQYF.